This entry concerns a single TCR beta chain. It has no known antigen specificity. Per-nucleotide qualities are absent, and no much larger clonotype sits a single base away. The label giving this sample's time point can be read as: baseline before first vaccination. Vaccinee samples were obtained from the UK trials COV001 and COV002, which included a single-blind randomized controlled phase 2/3 trial of AZD1222 (ChAdOx1 nCoV-19) in healthy adults. Trial participant PBMC samples were collected at day 0 and day 28 after the second dose for TCRbeta chain sequencing. The CDR3 regions of human TCRbeta chains were analyzed by immunosequencing. The authors processed their data as follows. Repertoire TCRs were checked for matches against a reference library of SARS-CoV-2-specific TCRs that had been generated using the MIRA antigen-specificity platform. Breadth was defined as the fraction of unique TCRs that were SARS-CoV-2-associated, and depth was defined as the fraction of total T cells that were SARS-CoV-2-associated. Using the MIRA data, each spike-specific TCR was assigned both to the spike region to which the TCR was reactive and to a CD4 or CD8 class. Log10-transformed breadth and depth values were compared by one-way ANOVA with Sidak's multiple comparisons tests. Drawn from immuneACCESS, this table holds only the in-frame rearrangements with V and J called that TCRdb kept. Clones are partly lost; checked studies trace under half to an unresolved V gene and leave the rest unexplained. The V and J calls and the clone size are those of that table, but D and trimming were determined from the DNA. Here the sample has some 170,000 clones; 85% to 90% occur a single time. Around 1.6% of the sample is held by the ten biggest clonotypes.

This sample was included in a study of T cell responses to AZD1222 COVID-19 vaccine (dated by TCRdb to the early 2020s). Looking at the study overall: AZD1222 recipients whose second dose came at about 4 weeks and those whose second dose came at about 12 weeks were combined into one group, since spike-specific TCR depth and breadth did not differ between the two schedules. Enrollment into the trials was organized by age into subgroups of 18-55, 56-69 and 70-plus years, and those subgroups contained roughly 140, 27 and 60 TCR-sequenced participants, respectively. TCR sequencing was performed for 230 to 250 trial participants, of whom around 200 were given two doses of AZD1222 and around 25 were given two doses of MenACWY control vaccine. Findings and caveats that apply to the study as a whole: Most participants were white British and females outnumbered males, and the authors suggested that clonal diversity may have been underestimated. Conclusions about previously exposed vaccinees are limited because only six or seven AZD1222 recipients were SARS-CoV-2 seropositive at baseline. Reportedly, close to half of the unique spike-specific TCRs recognized epitopes lying outside the regions that are mutated in the B.1.351 and B.1.1.7 variants. Because no day 14 peak-response samples were available, the repertoires could be characterized only after the peak T cell response. Vaccine-associated CD4 TCRs spanned the whole spike protein, with dominant responses in regions 160-218 and 743-854. Spike-specific TCR breadth and depth rose significantly after two AZD1222 doses compared with day 0 and with MenACWY recipients. In the small 56-69-year group, the increase in depth fell short of significance, most likely because of low power.

Looking up the germline V gene yields CDR1 MDHEN and CDR2 SYDVKM. Trimming accounts for 3 bases at V and 4 bases at J, while the number of junction bases matched to no gene is 8. From the cysteine up to the phenylalanine, the CDR3 has a length of 15 residues. The kept DNA is CDR3 alone, 45 bases in frame from the first base. This specimen consisted of peripheral blood, obtained on day 0 of AZD1222 vaccination. Rearrangement joined TRBV28 to TRBJ2-5, with 7 middle bases fitting TRBD1. This receptor was taken from an adult in good health. CDR3 protein: CASSFPGTAAETQYF. The nucleotide sequence reads as follows: TGTGCCAGCAGTTTCCCCGGGACAGCAGCAGAGACCCAGTACTTC.